The 26 T cell receptor beta chains below all came from one sample that was sequenced in a study of shared clonotypes between healthy human individuals. Sequenced by immunoSEQ multiplex PCR; TCRdb stores in-frame clones only, minus some. The data hold some 2,100,000 clones, with 90% to 96% observed a single time. Sequencing was carried out using naive CD4+ T cells sorted from blood. The subset denotes: CD45RA+ positively selected. These TCRs come from a man aged 18 to 30 in good health.

V gene TRBV28 combines with J gene TRBJ1-2; weak D call: TRBD1 (5 bases). CDR3 size: 13 residues. CDR1 and CDR2 (germline): MDHEN, SYDVKM. V was trimmed by 8 bases and J by 8 bases, leaving 18 bases between them. CDR3 sequence reads: CASGLGGVLGYTF. The CDR3 DNA reads TGTGCCAGCGGCTTGGGGGGGGTTCTGGGCTACACCTTC.

The chain links TRBV18 to TRBJ2-5; D gene unclear. The CDR3 runs 16 residues. With 2 bases removed from V and 5 bases from J, the gap between germline ends came to 18 bases. CDR1 is KGHSH and CDR2 is LQKENI in the germline V gene. CDR3 nucleotides: TGTGCCAGCTCACCAGGGCTTGCCTCGAATGGGGAGACCCAGTACTTC. It yields the protein CASSPGLASNGETQYF.

The chain is built from TRBV5-4 and TRBJ1-1; 8 nucleotides agree with TRBD1. The CDR3 has 15 amino acids. Germline trimming cut 3 bases from V and 5 bases from J; bases unmatched to any gene: 9. CDR1 is SGHNT, CDR2 YYREEE, per germline (reference sequence). This CDR3 reads CASSSTRQGATEAFF. CDR3 bases: TGTGCCAGCAGCTCGACGCGCCAGGGGGCTACTGAAGCTTTCTTT.

The genes are TRBV30 and TRBJ2-7; TRBD1 matches at 11 bases. Germline CDR1 is GTSNPN and CDR2 is SVGIG (reference sequence). V lost 4 bases and J lost 3; bases outside the gene matches: 8. The CDR3 loop spans 15 amino acids. CDR3 region: CAWTNGQGAFYEQYF. The CDR3 DNA is TGTGCCTGGACAAATGGACAGGGGGCGTTCTACGAGCAGTACTTC. The full variable domain, with the rest looked up from reference TRBV30 and TRBJ2-7, is SQTIHQWPATLVQPVGSPLSLECTVEGTSNPNLYWYRQAAGRGLQLLFYSVGIGQISSEVPQNLSASRPQDRQFILSSKKLLLSDSGFYLCAWTNGQGAFYEQYFGPGTRLTVT.

This rearrangement joins TRBV20-1 to TRBJ1-2; D is possibly TRBD1 (5 bases). The CDR3 totals 11 residues. Trimming removed 3 bases from V and 8 bases from J, with 10 bases in between. Germline V CDR1 and CDR2: DFQATT, SNEGSKA (reference sequence). The CDR3 nucleotides are TGCAGTGCTAGGCAGGGTAAAGGCTACACCTTC. It yields the protein CSARQGKGYTF.

The rearrangement joins TRBV30 to TRBJ2-5; the match to TRBD2 covers 8 bases. Germline V gene sequence: CDR1 GTSNPN, CDR2 SVGIG (reference sequence). The CDR3 totals 14 residues. The V and J ends lost 0 bases and 7 bases, in that order; junction bases with no gene match: 7. The CDR3 DNA follows: TGTGCCTGGAGTGTGACGGGGGGGGCCGGGACCCAGTACTTC. Amino acids: CAWSVTGGAGTQYF. Full variable domain (missing parts from reference TRBV30 and TRBJ2-5): SQTIHQWPATLVQPVGSPLSLECTVEGTSNPNLYWYRQAAGRGLQLLFYSVGIGQISSEVPQNLSASRPQDRQFILSSKKLLLSDSGFYLCAWSVTGGAGTQYFGPGTRLLVL.

The chain recombines TRBV29-1 with TRBJ1-1, with 9 bases matching TRBD1. The CDR3 consists of 14 residues. The V segment lost 6 bases and the J segment 1 base; nucleotides outside the gene matches: 6. Germline-derived CDR1 and CDR2 are SQVTM and ANQGSEA. CDR3 nucleotides: TGCAGCGTAGCGAAACAGGGGGCGAACACTGAAGCTTTCTTT. Its protein is CSVAKQGANTEAFF.

V usage is TRBV27 and J usage is TRBJ2-1; tentative D call: TRBD1 (5 bases). The CDR3 loop spans 17 amino acids. Trimming removed 2 bases at V and 6 bases at J, with 20 bases between. Germline V gene lookup returns CDR1 MNHEY and CDR2 SMNVEV (reference sequence). The CDR3 DNA follows: TGTGCCAGCAGTTTACGCTCCTTGACAGCCACGGGCAATGAGCAGTTCTTC. Residues: CASSLRSLTATGNEQFF.

Notes on this clone: The same CDR3 also results from other DNA sequences found in this sample. The genes are TRBV27 and TRBJ2-5; TRBD2 aligns across 7 bases. V was pared by 3 bases and J by 5 bases, with 3 bases of the junction left unmatched. Germline CDR1 reads MNHEY; CDR2 reads SMNVEV (reference sequence). The CDR3 contains 13 residues. In DNA form, the CDR3 reads TGTGCCAGCAGTTTGCGGGGGTTGGAGACCCAGTACTTC. This gives the protein CASSLRGLETQYF.

V and J are TRBV21-1 and TRBJ2-1; the table assigns TRBD1, which was not confirmed against the DNA. TRBV21-1 is a known pseudogene. CDR3 length equals 17 residues. In DNA, the CDR3 is TGTGCCAGCACCACCCCGGTGGGCAGGGGGCGACTCAATGAGCAGTTCTTC. Translated, it gives CASTTPVGRGRLNEQFF.

This chain joins TRBV2 and TRBJ1-2; D is ambiguous. CDR1 is SNHLY, CDR2 FYNNEI, per germline. This CDR3 comprises 12 residues. V was cut by 6 bases and J by 3 bases, with 8 bases left in between. The CDR3 DNA follows: TGTGCCAGCAGGAGCGAGGACTATGGCTACACCTTC. It codes for CASRSEDYGYTF.

The genes are TRBV10-3 and TRBJ2-5; D possibly corresponds to TRBD2 (6 bases). V shed 3 bases and J shed 0 bases, with 11 bases lying between them. This CDR3 contains 15 residues. The germline gives CDR1 ENHRY, CDR2 SYGVKD. Here the CDR3 DNA reads TGTGCCATCAGTGATCCCGCGGGGCACCAAGAGACCCAGTACTTC. This encodes CAISDPAGHQETQYF.

CDR3 nucleotide sequence: TGTGCCAGCAGTTACTCGATGGTTGCAACAGGTCGTGGCTACACCTTC. This codes for CASSYSMVATGRGYTF. This rearrangement joins TRBV6-6 to TRBJ1-2, with TRBD1 as a possible D gene (5 bases). CDR1 and CDR2 (germline): MNHNY, SVGAGI (reference sequence). Trimming removed 0 bases from V and 7 bases from J, with 18 bases in between. The CDR3 is 16 residues long.

The V call is TRBV7-8, the J call TRBJ1-2, with a tentative D call TRBD1 (5 bases). The CDR3 length is 17 residues. Germline assignment: CDR1 SGHVS and CDR2 FQNEAQ. V gave up 5 bases and J gave up 3 bases, with 22 bases separating them. In DNA form, the CDR3 reads TGTGCCAGCAGCGGGGGTGGGCTACGACGGACGGACTATGGCTACACCTTC. It is translated as CASSGGGLRRTDYGYTF.

The CDR3: CASSLQLGGRDTQYF. CDR3 sequence (DNA): TGCGCCAGCAGCTTACAACTAGGGGGACGAGATACGCAGTATTTT. V usage is TRBV5-1 and J usage is TRBJ2-3; TRBD1 might be the D (6 bases). This CDR3 region has 15 residues. V was pared by 2 bases and J by 5 bases, with 15 bases between. Germline CDR1 and CDR2: SGHRS and YFSETQ.

The CDR3 DNA reads TGTGCCAGCAGCCAAGAGGGATACAATGAGCAGTTCTTC. Translation gives CASSQEGYNEQFF. This chain connects TRBV4-2 to TRBJ2-1; no firm D call. The germline V gene has CDR1 LGHNA and CDR2 YNFKEQ. The length of the CDR3 is 13 residues. The V and J ends lost 0 bases and 4 bases respectively, with 4 bases between them.

The chain recombines TRBV10-1 with TRBJ1-3; no firm D call. Trimming took 9 bases from V and 4 from J, leaving 7 bases between them. Per germline, CDR1 WNHNN and CDR2 SYGVQD (reference sequence). CDR3 length: 11 amino acids. CDR3 DNA: TGCGCCAGTTCCCAGGGAAACACCATATATTTT. Its protein is CASSQGNTIYF.

V is TRBV27 and J is TRBJ1-5, with a tentative D call TRBD1 (6 bases). Germline V gene sequence: CDR1 MNHEY, CDR2 SMNVEV (reference sequence). The CDR3 is 16 residues long. With 6 bases removed from V and 2 bases from J, the gap between germline ends came to 17 bases. The CDR3 nucleotides read TGTGCCAGCAGCGACGACACAGGGAAAGGCAATCAGCCCCAGCATTTT. It specifies CASSDDTGKGNQPQHF.

The chain has TRBV7-3 and TRBJ1-1; D might be TRBD1 (5 bases). Germline V gene sequence: CDR1 SGHTA, CDR2 FQGTGA. V lost 5 bases and J lost 6, with 13 bases in between. This CDR3 contains 13 residues. CDR3 coding DNA: TGTGCCAGCAGCATGACCCGGGACGCTGAAGCTTTCTTT. As protein: CASSMTRDAEAFF.

The rearrangement joins TRBV9 to TRBJ2-7, with 9 bases fitting TRBD1. The ends lost 0 bases at V and 3 bases at J; junction bases unmatched: 4. There are 15 residues in the CDR3. CDR1 is SGDLS, CDR2 YYNGEE, per germline. The CDR3 nucleotides read TGTGCCAGCAGCGTAGGGGACAGGGCCCTCTACGAGCAGTACTTC. Its protein product is CASSVGDRALYEQYF.

The CDR3 DNA reads as TGTGCCAGCAGCTTAACGGGACAGGGGGAGAATGGCTACACCTTC. This encodes CASSLTGQGENGYTF. The chain uses TRBV7-3 and TRBJ1-2; 11 positions agree with TRBD1. The CDR3 runs 15 residues. V lost 0 bases, J lost 6 bases, and 3 bases stayed unmatched. In germline, CDR1 is SGHTA, CDR2 FQGTGA.

V is TRBV7-9 and J is TRBJ2-3, with 10 bases that match TRBD2. V gave up 2 bases and J gave up 5 bases; unmatched junction bases: 7. CDR1 SEHNR and CDR2 FQNEAQ come from the germline V gene (reference sequence). The CDR3 length is 16 residues. The CDR3 nucleotides read TGTGCCAGCAGCTTAAGGCTAGCGGGAGACTTAGATACGCAGTATTTT. Its protein product is CASSLRLAGDLDTQYF.

The chain couples TRBV28 to TRBJ2-4; weak D call: TRBD2 (6 bases). In germline, CDR1 is MDHEN, CDR2 SYDVKM. The CDR3 sequence is 15 residues long. Trimming stripped 7 bases from V and 1 base from J, with 14 bases between. The CDR3 coding sequence is TGTGCCAGCATATCAGGAGGGGCGGCCAAAAACATTCAGTACTTC. This translates into CASISGGAAKNIQYF.

Turning to this clone: Other DNA sequences within the sample encode an identical CDR3. The chain joins TRBV6-5 to TRBJ2-7; 7 bases agree with TRBD2. In germline, CDR1 is MNHEY, CDR2 SVGAGI. V shed 6 bases and J 0 bases; nucleotides not matched to a gene: 8. This CDR3 is built from 15 residues. CDR3 in amino acids: CASRTPGGSSYEQYF. The CDR3, as DNA: TGTGCCAGCAGGACACCCGGCGGGAGCTCCTACGAGCAGTACTTC.

V gene TRBV10-2 combines with J gene TRBJ1-1, with 7 bases identical to TRBD1. With 7 bases clipped from V and 2 bases from J, the junction kept 7 bases outside the gene matches. The CDR3 length is 14 residues. In germline, CDR1 is WSHSY, CDR2 SAAADI. For the CDR3, the DNA is TGCGCCAGCAAAGTAACAGGGGCAAACACTGAAGCTTTCTTT. Translated, it gives CASKVTGANTEAFF.

This chain links TRBV4-1 with TRBJ1-1; TRBD1 aligns across 8 bases. Germline V gives CDR1 MGHRA, CDR2 YSYEKL. V was clipped by 7 bases and J by 2 bases; unmatched bases: 3. CDR3 length: 13 residues. CDR3 in DNA: TGCGCCAGCAAAGGACAGGGCAACACTGAAGCTTTCTTT. It is translated as CASKGQGNTEAFF.